The clone carrying this T cell receptor beta chain was counted ten times or more. CDR3 size: 18 residues. V lost 4 bases and J 0 bases, leaving 22 bases between the germline ends. One entry per CDR3 protein results from TCRdb running MiXCR on the RT-PCR reads. The repertoire consists of more than 550,000 distinct CDR3 sequences, with approximately 15% occurring once and the leading ten covering about 3.6%. Sequenced: memory CD4+ T cells from blood. This chain joins TRBV12-3 or TRBV12-4 and TRBJ2-7; D is perhaps TRBD1 (6 bases). This TCR was sampled from a female donor in good health, serving as a healthy control. The CDR3 spells CASSWFSAGTSSSYEQYF. The CDR3 coding sequence is TGTGCCAGCAGTTGGTTTTCCGCCGGGACATCGAGCTCCTACGAGCAGTACTTC.